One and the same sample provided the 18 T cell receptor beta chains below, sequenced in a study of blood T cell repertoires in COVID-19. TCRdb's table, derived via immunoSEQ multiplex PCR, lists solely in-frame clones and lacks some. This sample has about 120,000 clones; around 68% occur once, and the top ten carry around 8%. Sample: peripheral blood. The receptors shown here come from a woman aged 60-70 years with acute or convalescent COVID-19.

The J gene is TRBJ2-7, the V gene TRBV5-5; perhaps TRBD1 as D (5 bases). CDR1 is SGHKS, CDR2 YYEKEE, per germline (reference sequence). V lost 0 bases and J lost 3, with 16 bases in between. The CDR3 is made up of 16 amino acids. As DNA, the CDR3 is TGTGCCAGCAGCTTGGCCGTCTTGGTTACAGGCTACGAGCAGTACTTC. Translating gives CASSLAVLVTGYEQYF.

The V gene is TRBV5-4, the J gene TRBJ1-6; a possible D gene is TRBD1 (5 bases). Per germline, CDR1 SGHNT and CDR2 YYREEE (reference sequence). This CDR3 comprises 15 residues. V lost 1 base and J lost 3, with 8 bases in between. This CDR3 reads CASSLSGGYNSPLHF. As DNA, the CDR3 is TGTGCCAGCAGCTTGTCGGGGGGCTATAATTCACCCCTCCACTTT.

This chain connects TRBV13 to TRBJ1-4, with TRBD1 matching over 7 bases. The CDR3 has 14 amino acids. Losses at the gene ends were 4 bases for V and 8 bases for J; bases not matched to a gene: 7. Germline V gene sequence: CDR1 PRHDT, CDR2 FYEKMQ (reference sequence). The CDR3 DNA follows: TGTGCCAGCAGCTACTCCGGGACAGTCGAAAAACTGTTTTTT. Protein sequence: CASSYSGTVEKLFF.

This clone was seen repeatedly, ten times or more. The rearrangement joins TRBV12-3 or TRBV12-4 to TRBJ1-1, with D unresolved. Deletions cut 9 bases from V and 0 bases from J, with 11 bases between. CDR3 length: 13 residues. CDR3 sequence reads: CASTGIMNTEAFF. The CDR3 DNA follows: TGTGCCAGTACGGGTATCATGAACACTGAAGCTTTCTTT.

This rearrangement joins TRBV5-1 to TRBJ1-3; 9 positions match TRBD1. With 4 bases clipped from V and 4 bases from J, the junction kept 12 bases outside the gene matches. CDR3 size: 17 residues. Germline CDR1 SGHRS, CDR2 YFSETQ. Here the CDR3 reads CASSRGQGVTGGNTIYF. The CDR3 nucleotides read TGCGCCAGCAGCCGGGGACAGGGTGTAACCGGGGGAAACACCATATATTTT.

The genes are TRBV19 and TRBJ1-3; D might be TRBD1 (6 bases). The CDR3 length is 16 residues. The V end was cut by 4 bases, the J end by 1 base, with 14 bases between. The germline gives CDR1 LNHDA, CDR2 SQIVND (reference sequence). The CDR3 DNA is TGTGCCAGTAGTACTCTCGAGACAGGATCTGGAAACACCATATATTTT. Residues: CASSTLETGSGNTIYF.

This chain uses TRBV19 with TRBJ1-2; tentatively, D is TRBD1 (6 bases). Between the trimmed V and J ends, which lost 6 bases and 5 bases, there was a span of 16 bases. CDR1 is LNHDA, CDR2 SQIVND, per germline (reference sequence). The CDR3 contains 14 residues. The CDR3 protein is CASRNRAGAYGYTF. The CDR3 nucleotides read TGTGCCAGTAGAAACAGGGCCGGAGCATATGGCTACACCTTC.

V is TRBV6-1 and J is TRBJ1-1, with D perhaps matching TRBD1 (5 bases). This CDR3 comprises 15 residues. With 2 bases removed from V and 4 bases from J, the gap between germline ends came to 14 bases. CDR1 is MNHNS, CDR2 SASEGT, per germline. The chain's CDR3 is CASSEMSGGSTEAFF. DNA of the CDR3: TGTGCCAGCAGTGAAATGTCCGGGGGAAGCACTGAAGCTTTCTTT.

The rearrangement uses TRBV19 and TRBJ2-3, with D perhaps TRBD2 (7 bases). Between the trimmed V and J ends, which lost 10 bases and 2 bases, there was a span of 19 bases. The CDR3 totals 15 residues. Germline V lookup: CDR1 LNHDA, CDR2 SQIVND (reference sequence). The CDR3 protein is CATRPYRGATDTQYF. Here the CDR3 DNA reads TGTGCCACAAGACCATACCGGGGGGCCACAGATACGCAGTATTTT. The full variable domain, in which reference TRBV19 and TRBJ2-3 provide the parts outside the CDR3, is DGGITQSPKYLFRKEGQNVTLSCEQNLNHDAMYWYRQDPGQGLRLIYYSQIVNDFQKGDIAEGYSVSREKKESFPLTVTSAQKNPTAFYLCATRPYRGATDTQYFGPGTRLTVL.

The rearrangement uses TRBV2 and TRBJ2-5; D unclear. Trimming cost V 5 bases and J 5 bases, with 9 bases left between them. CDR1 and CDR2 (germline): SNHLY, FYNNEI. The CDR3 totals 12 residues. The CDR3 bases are TGTGCCAGCAGTTACGAGAGGGAGACCCAGTACTTC. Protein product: CASSYERETQYF.

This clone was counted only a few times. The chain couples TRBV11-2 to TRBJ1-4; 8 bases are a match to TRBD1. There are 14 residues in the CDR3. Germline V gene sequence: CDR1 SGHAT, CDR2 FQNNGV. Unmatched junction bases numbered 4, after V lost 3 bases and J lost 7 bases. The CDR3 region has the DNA TGTGCCAGCAGCTTTCGGGACAGGTCTGAAAAACTGTTTTTT. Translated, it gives CASSFRDRSEKLFF.

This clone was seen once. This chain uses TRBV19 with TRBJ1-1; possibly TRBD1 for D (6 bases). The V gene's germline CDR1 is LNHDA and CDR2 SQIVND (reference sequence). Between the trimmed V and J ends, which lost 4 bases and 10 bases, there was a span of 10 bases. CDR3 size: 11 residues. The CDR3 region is CASSTGVGAFF. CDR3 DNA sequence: TGTGCCAGTAGTACAGGGGTTGGAGCTTTCTTT.

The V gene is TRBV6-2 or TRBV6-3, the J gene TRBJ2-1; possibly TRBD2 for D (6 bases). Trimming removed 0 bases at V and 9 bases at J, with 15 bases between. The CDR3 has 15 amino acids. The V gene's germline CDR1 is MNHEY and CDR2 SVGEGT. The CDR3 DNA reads TGTGCCAGCAGTTACTCGACGGCTAGCGTTGTTGAGCAGTTCTTC. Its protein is CASSYSTASVVEQFF.

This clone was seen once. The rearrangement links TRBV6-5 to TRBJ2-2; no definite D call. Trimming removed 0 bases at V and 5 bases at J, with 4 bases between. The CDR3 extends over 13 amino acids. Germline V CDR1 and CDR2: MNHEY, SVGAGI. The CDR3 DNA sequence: TGTGCCAGCAGTTACTCGAGAACCGGGGAGCTGTTTTTT. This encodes CASSYSRTGELFF.

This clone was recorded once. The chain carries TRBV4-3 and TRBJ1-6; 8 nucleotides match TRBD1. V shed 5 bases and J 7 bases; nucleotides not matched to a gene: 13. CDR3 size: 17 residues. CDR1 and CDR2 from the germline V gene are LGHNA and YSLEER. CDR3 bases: TGCGCCAGCAGCTCCGGGGGGACAGGTTATAGGAATTCACCCCTCCACTTT. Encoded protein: CASSSGGTGYRNSPLHF.

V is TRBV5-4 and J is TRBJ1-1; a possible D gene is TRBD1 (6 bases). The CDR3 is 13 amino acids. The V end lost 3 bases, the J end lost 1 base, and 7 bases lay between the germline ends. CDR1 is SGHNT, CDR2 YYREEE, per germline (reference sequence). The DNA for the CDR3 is TGTGCCAGCAGCTGGACAGCGAACACTGAAGCTTTCTTT. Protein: CASSWTANTEAFF. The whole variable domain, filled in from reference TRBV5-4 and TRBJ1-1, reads ETGVTQSPTHLIKTRGQQVTLRCSSQSGHNTVSWYQQALGQGPQFIFQYYREEENGRGNFPPRFSGLQFPNYSSELNVNALELDDSALYLCASSWTANTEAFFGQGTRLTVV.

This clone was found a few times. The chain's CDR3 is CASSIFGHQHSTGELFF. The CDR3 DNA reads as TGTGCCAGTAGTATCTTCGGACACCAACATTCAACCGGGGAGCTGTTTTTT. The V gene is TRBV19, the J gene TRBJ2-2; tentatively, D is TRBD1 (5 bases). The germline V gene encodes CDR1 LNHDA and CDR2 SQIVND (reference sequence). V lost 3 bases, J lost 5 bases, and 19 bases lay in between. The CDR3 covers 17 residues. The variable domain in full, completed from reference TRBV19 and TRBJ2-2, reads DGGITQSPKYLFRKEGQNVTLSCEQNLNHDAMYWYRQDPGQGLRLIYYSQIVNDFQKGDIAEGYSVSREKKESFPLTVTSAQKNPTAFYLCASSIFGHQHSTGELFFGEGSRLTVL.

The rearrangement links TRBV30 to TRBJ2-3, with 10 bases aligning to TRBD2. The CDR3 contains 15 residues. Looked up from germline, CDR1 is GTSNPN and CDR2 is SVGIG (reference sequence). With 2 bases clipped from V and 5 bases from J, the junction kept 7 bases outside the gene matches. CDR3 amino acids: CAWSSGGAPRDTQYF. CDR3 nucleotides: TGTGCCTGGAGTAGCGGGGGGGCCCCTAGAGATACGCAGTATTTT.